The next 31 T cell receptor beta chains were all read from a single sample in a study of OX40 agonist ivuxolimab in advanced cancers. Using immunoSEQ multiplex PCR, the repertoire was profiled, and TCRdb retains in-frame clones only, with some absent. The sample consists of some 62,000 clones, around 93% of them appearing once. The specimen was CD4+ or CD8+ T cells sorted from blood, collected in a trial of the OX40 agonist ivuxolimab. The receptors were gathered from an adult with an advanced solid tumor such as melanoma, head and neck, liver or kidney cancer.

In this sample, this clone turned up a few times. CDR3 sequence (DNA): TGTGCCAGCAGTGATGGGGCGGATACGCAGTATTTT. This translates into CASSDGADTQYF. V usage is TRBV6-1 and J usage is TRBJ2-3, with D possibly matching TRBD1 (5 bases). The CDR3 extends over 12 amino acids. Germline assignment: CDR1 MNHNS and CDR2 SASEGT. V gave up 3 bases and J gave up 6 bases, with 7 bases separating them.

The chain is built from TRBV6-5 and TRBJ2-7; D perhaps matches TRBD2 (6 bases). In germline, CDR1 is MNHEY, CDR2 SVGAGI. This CDR3 spans 13 amino acids. Trimming removed 5 bases from V and 5 bases from J, with 13 bases in between. CDR3 sequence (DNA): TGTGCCAGCAGTACGGGACTGCGAGACGAGCAGTACTTC. It encodes CASSTGLRDEQYF.

V usage is TRBV7-9 and J usage is TRBJ2-3; 10 nucleotides line up with TRBD2. V gave up 5 bases and J gave up 1 base; unmatched junction bases: 6. This CDR3 has 16 residues. Germline CDR1 SEHNR, CDR2 FQNEAQ (reference sequence). The CDR3 nucleotides read TGTGCCAGCAGCGAACACGGGACTAGCGGCACAGATACGCAGTATTTT. Its protein product is CASSEHGTSGTDTQYF.

Here the CDR3 reads CASSLAGYYGYTF. As DNA, the CDR3 is TGTGCCAGCAGTTTAGCGGGTTACTATGGCTACACCTTC. V gene TRBV27 combines with J gene TRBJ1-2; D call uncertain. The CDR3 has 13 amino acids. Germline values: CDR1 MNHEY, CDR2 SMNVEV (reference sequence). The germline V and J ends were trimmed by 2 bases and 3 bases, with 7 bases remaining between them.

This CDR3 is CASRPTASNTGELFF. CDR3 sequence (DNA): TGTGCCAGCAGACCAACGGCCTCGAACACCGGGGAGCTGTTTTTT. The chain joins TRBV7-9 to TRBJ2-2; D call uncertain. CDR3 size: 15 residues. Germline loops: CDR1 SEHNR, CDR2 FQNEAQ (reference sequence). Trimming shortened V by 6 bases and J by 0 bases, and 11 bases separated the two germline ends.

This clone was seen only once. This chain connects TRBV5-5 to TRBJ2-2; TRBD1 aligns across 9 bases. The CDR3 has 14 residues. The germline V gene has CDR1 SGHKS and CDR2 YYEKEE (reference sequence). V was clipped by 4 bases and J by 6 bases; unmatched bases: 4. The CDR3 DNA is TGTGCCAGCAGCCGGACAGGGGAGGCCGGGGAGCTGTTTTTT. Encoded protein: CASSRTGEAGELFF.

The chain uses TRBV11-2 and TRBJ2-7; D not certain. CDR1 is SGHAT, CDR2 FQNNGV, per germline. There are 15 residues in the CDR3. The V gene lost 4 bases and the J gene lost 0 bases, with 13 bases spanning the gap. CDR3 in DNA: TGTGCCAGCAGCTACGTGAGGCAAAGCTCCTACGAGCAGTACTTC. Translation gives CASSYVRQSSYEQYF.

The sample holds one count of this clone. This chain joins TRBV7-9 and TRBJ2-1, with 9 bases lining up with TRBD1. Germline lookup yields CDR1 SEHNR and CDR2 FQNEAQ (reference sequence). The junction had 8 bases not matched to a gene; V was cut back by 5 bases and J by 3 bases. CDR3 size: 16 residues. This chain's CDR3 is CASSPESTGGYNEQFF. DNA of the CDR3: TGTGCCAGCAGCCCGGAATCGACAGGGGGCTACAATGAGCAGTTCTTC.

The chain is built from TRBV5-1 and TRBJ2-7; perhaps TRBD1 as D (6 bases). The germline CDR1 and CDR2 sequences are SGHRS and YFSETQ. Trimming pared 0 bases from V and 4 bases from J, leaving 11 bases between. The CDR3 consists of 14 residues. In nucleotides, the CDR3 is TGCGCCAGCAGCTTGGTGGACAGCGTGTACGAGCAGTACTTC. It codes for CASSLVDSVYEQYF.

The chain has TRBV7-7 and TRBJ2-7; D tentatively reads TRBD1 or TRBD2 (6 bases each). Between the trimmed V and J ends, which lost 6 bases and 0 bases, there was a span of 12 bases. The CDR3 loop spans 14 amino acids. Per germline, CDR1 SSHAT and CDR2 FNYEAQ (reference sequence). CDR3 protein: CASRLRGPSYEQYF. The CDR3 nucleotides read TGTGCCAGCAGACTCCGGGGGCCCTCCTACGAGCAGTACTTC.

The V gene is TRBV4-1, the J gene TRBJ2-7; D is unresolved. Per the germline V gene, CDR1 is MGHRA and CDR2 is YSYEKL. There are 13 residues in the CDR3. V gave up 4 bases and J gave up 5 bases, with 12 bases separating them. The CDR3 here is CASSLTLVNEQYF. The CDR3 DNA reads as TGCGCCAGCAGCCTCACTTTAGTCAACGAGCAGTACTTC.

The V gene is TRBV7-9, the J gene TRBJ2-3; TRBD1 aligns across 8 bases. Trimming took 7 bases from V and 6 from J; bases not matched to a gene: 18. CDR1 SEHNR and CDR2 FQNEAQ come from the germline V gene (reference sequence). This CDR3 is built from 17 residues. The CDR3 nucleotides read TGTGCCAGCATTGGTATCGCCCAGGGGGCGCAGTGGGATACGCAGTATTTT. Translating it yields CASIGIAQGAQWDTQYF.

The chain uses TRBV28 and TRBJ2-3; 7 bases match TRBD1. Germline assignment: CDR1 MDHEN and CDR2 SYDVKM. This CDR3 has 14 amino acids. V was pared by 5 bases and J by 14 bases, with 16 bases of the junction left unmatched. The CDR3, as DNA: TGTGCCAGCAGTCCAACCTTCGACAGGGCCGCTATGTATTTT. It translates to CASSPTFDRAAMYF.

This clone was seen more than once but under ten times. The genes are TRBV19 and TRBJ1-1; 9 bases line up with TRBD1. The CDR3 spans 14 residues. Germline-derived CDR1 and CDR2 are LNHDA and SQIVND (reference sequence). V lost 8 bases, J lost 6 bases, and 10 bases stayed unmatched. Here the CDR3 reads CASAWGTGQAEAFF. The CDR3 DNA follows: TGTGCCAGTGCTTGGGGGACAGGGCAGGCTGAAGCTTTCTTT.

The genes are TRBV4-3 and TRBJ2-3; weak D call: TRBD2 (5 bases). The V and J ends lost 1 base and 2 bases respectively, with 13 bases between them. The CDR3 length is 16 residues. In germline, CDR1 is LGHNA, CDR2 YSLEER. As DNA, the CDR3 is TGCGCCAGCAGCCAAGGTTCCGGGAAACTCACAGATACGCAGTATTTT. This sequence encodes CASSQGSGKLTDTQYF.

V usage is TRBV7-2 and J usage is TRBJ1-1; unclear D gene. Germline V gene sequence: CDR1 SGHTA, CDR2 FQGNSA. The CDR3 covers 13 residues. The V and J ends lost 2 bases and 6 bases respectively, with 10 bases between them. The CDR3 DNA sequence: TGTGCCAGCAGCTTATCAGCCGGGGCTGAAGCTTTCTTT. This translates into CASSLSAGAEAFF.

This chain joins TRBV5-1 and TRBJ1-2, with 8 bases identical to TRBD1. Germline CDR1 reads SGHRS; CDR2 reads YFSETQ. The CDR3 sequence is 15 residues long. V shed 2 bases, J shed 2 bases, and the junction held 5 bases outside the gene matches. The CDR3 nucleotides read TGCGCCAGCAGCTTCTGGGGACAGGTAAACTATGGCTACACCTTC. This translates into CASSFWGQVNYGYTF.

This sequence joins TRBV2 and TRBJ2-2; D remains unclear. The V gene lost 5 bases and the J gene lost 3 bases, with 22 bases spanning the gap. CDR3 length: 18 amino acids. From germline, CDR1 is SNHLY and CDR2 FYNNEI. This CDR3 reads CASSTRKRLSLDTGELFF. The DNA for the CDR3 is TGTGCCAGCAGTACCAGAAAAAGGCTATCCCTGGACACCGGGGAGCTGTTTTTT.

V and J are TRBV11-2 and TRBJ2-1, with D uncertain. The CDR3 has 13 residues. The V end was cut by 1 base, the J end by 4 bases, with 5 bases between. The germline V gene encodes CDR1 SGHAT and CDR2 FQNNGV. CDR3 region: CASSLVGYNEQFF. CDR3 sequence (DNA): TGTGCCAGCAGCTTAGTAGGGTACAATGAGCAGTTCTTC. The entire variable domain, with the rest obtained from reference TRBV11-2 and TRBJ2-1, is as follows: EAGVAQSPRYKIIEKRQSVAFWCNPISGHATLYWYQQILGQGPKLLIQFQNNGVVDDSQLPKDRFSAERLKGVDSTLKIQPAKLEDSAVYLCASSLVGYNEQFFGPGTRLTVL.

J is TRBJ2-7 and V is TRBV6-1; TRBD1 matches at 9 bases. The germline gives CDR1 MNHNS, CDR2 SASEGT. V was pared by 1 base and J by 5 bases, with 9 bases of the junction left unmatched. This CDR3 region has 16 residues. CDR3 bases: TGTGCCAGCAGTGAAGTCTTGGGAGACAGGGGGGACGAGCAGTACTTC. Amino acid sequence: CASSEVLGDRGDEQYF.

V is TRBV5-8 and J is TRBJ2-1; 9 nucleotides agree with TRBD2. The CDR3 totals 15 residues. The V and J ends lost 0 bases and 5 bases, in that order; junction bases with no gene match: 3. CDR1 is SGHTS and CDR2 is YDEGEE in the germline V gene. The CDR3 DNA reads TGTGCCAGCAGCTTGGTGGCTAGCGGGAACAATGAGCAGTTCTTC. Its protein product is CASSLVASGNNEQFF.

As concerns this clone: The junction departs from germline at one end; a sequencing error may be responsible. The chain carries TRBV29-1 and TRBJ2-1; D is uncertain. This CDR3 region has 13 residues. CDR1 and CDR2 (germline): SQVTM, ANQGSEA. DNA for the CDR3: TGCAGCGCTGAACTCCCAGAAGTAAACGAGCAGTTCTTC. Amino acids: CSAELPEVNEQFF.

The chain couples TRBV5-1 to TRBJ2-1; D remains unclear. Between the trimmed V and J ends, which lost 4 bases and 2 bases, there was a span of 13 bases. CDR1 SGHRS and CDR2 YFSETQ come from the germline V gene. The CDR3 covers 15 residues. The CDR3 spells CASSQTPSAYNEQFF. CDR3 in DNA: TGCGCCAGCAGCCAAACCCCGTCTGCCTACAATGAGCAGTTCTTC.

This chain connects TRBV4-1 to TRBJ1-1; D gene ambiguous. CDR3 length: 15 amino acids. The V gene lost 2 bases and the J gene lost 1 base, with 11 bases spanning the gap. CDR1 is MGHRA, CDR2 YSYEKL, per germline. CDR3 amino acids: CASSQTGFQNTEAFF. For the CDR3, the DNA is TGCGCCAGCAGCCAAACCGGGTTTCAGAACACTGAAGCTTTCTTT.

CDR3: CATSRLGAGTDTQYF. CDR3 nucleotide sequence: TGTGCCACCAGCAGGCTGGGAGCGGGCACAGATACGCAGTATTTT. This sequence joins TRBV15 and TRBJ2-3; D is possibly TRBD2 (5 bases). Germline V gene lookup returns CDR1 LNHNV and CDR2 YYDKDF (reference sequence). The V end was cut by 3 bases, the J end by 1 base, with 11 bases between. There are 15 residues in the CDR3.

This clone showed up just once. This rearrangement joins TRBV29-1 to TRBJ2-1; no firm D call. CDR1 SQVTM and CDR2 ANQGSEA come from the germline V gene. The CDR3 runs to 11 residues. Trimming took 6 bases from V and 0 from J, leaving 3 bases between them. The DNA for the CDR3 is TGCAGCGTAGACTCCTACAATGAGCAGTTCTTC. Amino acid sequence: CSVDSYNEQFF.

The chain carries TRBV5-1 and TRBJ1-2; the match to TRBD1 covers 10 bases. Germline V CDR1 and CDR2: SGHRS, YFSETQ. The trim removed 6 bases at V and 6 bases at J, leaving 8 bases unmatched. CDR3 length: 14 residues. CDR3 sequence: CASKRTGGNHGYTF. The CDR3 DNA sequence: TGCGCCAGCAAAAGGACAGGGGGTAATCATGGCTACACCTTC.

V is TRBV7-8 and J is TRBJ1-3; D is possibly TRBD1 (5 bases). Per the germline V gene, CDR1 is SGHVS and CDR2 is FQNEAQ. This CDR3 region has 20 residues. V lost 3 bases and J 4 bases, leaving 28 bases between the germline ends. DNA for the CDR3: TGTGCCAGCAGCTTCGGGACCTACACCCAGGGTTCCTCGGGAGGAAACACCATATATTTT. Its translation is CASSFGTYTQGSSGGNTIYF.

The chain recombines TRBV29-1 with TRBJ1-2; 8 positions agree with TRBD1. There are 13 residues in the CDR3. The germline V gene encodes CDR1 SQVTM and CDR2 ANQGSEA. Trimming at V came to 5 bases and at J to 7 bases, leaving 9 bases not matched to a gene. CDR3 protein: CSVLDRVGSGYTF. The CDR3 DNA is TGCAGCGTTTTGGACAGGGTGGGTAGTGGCTACACCTTC. Combining the CDR3 with reference TRBV29-1 and TRBJ1-2 gives the whole variable domain SAVISQKPSRDICQRGTSLTIQCQVDSQVTMMFWYRQQPGQSLTLIATANQGSEATYESGFVIDKFPISRPNLTFSTLTVSNMSPEDSSIYLCSVLDRVGSGYTFGSGTRLTVV.

Turning to this clone: The junction differs from germline at one of its ends, possibly a read error. The V and J genes are TRBV7-9 and TRBJ2-1; D possibly corresponds to TRBD2 (5 bases). Germline lookup yields CDR1 SEHNR and CDR2 FQNEAQ (reference sequence). CDR3 length: 13 amino acids. CDR3 in amino acids: CASSLGEDSKQLF. In nucleotides, the CDR3 is TGTGCCAGCAGCTTAGGCGAGGACTCGAAACAACTCTTC.

The rearrangement links TRBV28 to TRBJ1-1; D gene ambiguous. The V end lost 5 bases, the J end lost 14 bases, and 15 bases lay between the germline ends. The CDR3 consists of 11 residues. The germline V gene has CDR1 MDHEN and CDR2 SYDVKM. CDR3 sequence: CASSPDRVAFF. As DNA, the CDR3 is TGTGCCAGCAGTCCGGACCGAGTTGCCTTCTTT.